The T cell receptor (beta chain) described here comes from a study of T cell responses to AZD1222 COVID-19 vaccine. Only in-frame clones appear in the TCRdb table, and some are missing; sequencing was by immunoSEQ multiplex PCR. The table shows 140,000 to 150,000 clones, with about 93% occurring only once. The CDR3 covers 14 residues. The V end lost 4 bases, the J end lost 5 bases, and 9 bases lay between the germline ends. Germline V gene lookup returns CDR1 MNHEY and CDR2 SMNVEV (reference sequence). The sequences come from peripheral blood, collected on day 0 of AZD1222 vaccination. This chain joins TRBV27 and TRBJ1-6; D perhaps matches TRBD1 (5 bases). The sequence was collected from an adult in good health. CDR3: CASSSSGHNSPLHF. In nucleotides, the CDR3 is TGTGCCAGCAGTTCCTCAGGGCATAATTCACCCCTCCACTTT.